Sequencing of this T cell receptor beta chain was carried out in a study of T cell responses to AZD1222 COVID-19 vaccine. Study-wide points: Unmutated variant regions reportedly attract nearly half of all spike-specific TCRs. Spike was spanned by vaccine-associated CD4 TCRs, with dominance at 160-218 and 743-854. Repertoires were obtained only post-peak T cell response.

Combined were second doses at about 4 or about 12 weeks. Produced via immunoSEQ multiplex PCR; TCRdb's table is partial and in-frame only. The table has 140,000 to 150,000 clones, 80% to 95% seen once. About this clone itself: The target antigen is unknown.

The V end lost 1 base, the J end lost 1 base, and 11 bases lay between the germline ends. The CDR3 runs 15 residues. CDR1 and CDR2 (germline): SGHRS, YFSETQ. V and J are TRBV5-1 and TRBJ1-1; possible D gene TRBD1, 5 bases. This TCR came from an adult who received the AZD1222 COVID-19 vaccine. The material sequenced was peripheral blood, taken 28 days after the second AZD1222 dose. As DNA, the CDR3 is TGCGCCAGCAGCTTGTCCCCAGGGAAGAACACTGAAGCTTTCTTT. This sequence encodes CASSLSPGKNTEAFF.